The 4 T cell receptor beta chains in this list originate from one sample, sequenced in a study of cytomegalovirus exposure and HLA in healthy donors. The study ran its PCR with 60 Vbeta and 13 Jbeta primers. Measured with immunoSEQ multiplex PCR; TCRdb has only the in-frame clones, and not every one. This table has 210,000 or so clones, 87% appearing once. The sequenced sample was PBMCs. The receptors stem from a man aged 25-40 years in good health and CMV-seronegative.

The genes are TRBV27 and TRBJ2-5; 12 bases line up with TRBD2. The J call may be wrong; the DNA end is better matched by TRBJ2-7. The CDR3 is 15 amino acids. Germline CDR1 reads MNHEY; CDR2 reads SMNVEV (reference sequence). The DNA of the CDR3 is TGTGCCAGCAAGACTAGCGGGAGTCCAGCCTACGAGCAGTACTTC. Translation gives CASKTSGSPAYEQYF.

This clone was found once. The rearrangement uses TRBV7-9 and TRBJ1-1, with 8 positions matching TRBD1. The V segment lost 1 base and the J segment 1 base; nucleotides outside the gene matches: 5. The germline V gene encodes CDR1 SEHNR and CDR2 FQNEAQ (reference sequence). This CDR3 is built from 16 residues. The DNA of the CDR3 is TGTGCCAGCAGCTTAGATTCCGGGACAGGGAACACTGAAGCTTTCTTT. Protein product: CASSLDSGTGNTEAFF.

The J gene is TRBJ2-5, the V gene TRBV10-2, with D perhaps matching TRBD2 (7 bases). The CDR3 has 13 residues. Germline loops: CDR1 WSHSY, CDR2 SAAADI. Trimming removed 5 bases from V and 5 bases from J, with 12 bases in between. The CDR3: CASSNGGRETQYF. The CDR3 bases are TGCGCCAGCAGTAACGGGGGGCGGGAGACCCAGTACTTC.

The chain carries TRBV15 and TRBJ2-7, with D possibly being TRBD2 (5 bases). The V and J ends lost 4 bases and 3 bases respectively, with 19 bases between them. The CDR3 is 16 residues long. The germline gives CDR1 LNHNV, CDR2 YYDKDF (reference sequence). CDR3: CATSTRYTGKNYEQYF. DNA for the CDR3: TGTGCCACCAGCACCCGTTACACGGGAAAGAACTACGAGCAGTACTTC.